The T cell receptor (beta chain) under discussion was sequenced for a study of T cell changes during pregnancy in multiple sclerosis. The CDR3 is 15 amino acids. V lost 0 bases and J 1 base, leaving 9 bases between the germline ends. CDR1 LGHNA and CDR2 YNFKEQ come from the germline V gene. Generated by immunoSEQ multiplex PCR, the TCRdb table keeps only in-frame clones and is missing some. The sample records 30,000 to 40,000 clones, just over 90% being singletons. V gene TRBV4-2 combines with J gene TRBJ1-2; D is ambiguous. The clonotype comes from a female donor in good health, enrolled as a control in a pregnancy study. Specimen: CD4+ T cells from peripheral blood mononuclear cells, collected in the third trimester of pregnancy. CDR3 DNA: TGTGCCAGCAGCCAAGATCATGCAGATAACTATGGCTACACCTTC. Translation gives CASSQDHADNYGYTF.